A single sample is the source of the 9 T cell receptor beta chains below, sequenced in a study of molecular identifiers for immune sequencing clone quantification (dated by TCRdb to 2016 to 2019). Preparation of the library involved PCR. The sequencer was a NextSeq 500. TCRdb reprocessed the public reads (quality trimming at Q25 with fastp, clone calling with MiXCR) and kept in-frame beta chains. Every CDR3 protein is listed once, alongside the most common genes and DNA of its rows. This sample is represented by some 680,000 distinct CDR3 sequences; roughly 25% of them were singletons. The top ten hold 0.7% to 0.95% of the sample. Sequences were obtained from naive CD8+ T cells from blood, with Jurkat cell RNA spiked in. The sample's cell subset or site, from its label and the paper: FACS-sorted CD8+CD4-CCR7+CD45RA+ naive T cells. The origin of the receptors is a human donor in good health. Some libraries in this study had Jurkat cell RNA spiked in.

The table lists this clonotype with a few counts. V and J are TRBV2 and TRBJ1-1; 7 bases are a match to TRBD1. This CDR3 has 16 amino acids. Germline CDR1 SNHLY, CDR2 FYNNEI. The V gene end was trimmed by 3 bases and the J gene end by 1 base; junction bases not matched to a gene: 8. The CDR3 DNA reads TGTGCCAGCAGTGATCCCAGGGGGAGTAGGAACACTGAAGCTTTCTTT. It translates to CASSDPRGSRNTEAFF.

The chain recombines TRBV30 with TRBJ2-7; unclear D gene. The CDR3 has 12 residues. Per the germline V gene, CDR1 is GTSNPN and CDR2 is SVGIG (reference sequence). Trimming took off 0 bases at V and 5 bases at J, with 8 bases between the two ends. The CDR3 loop reads CAWSVARDEQYF. DNA of the CDR3: TGTGCCTGGAGTGTAGCGAGAGACGAGCAGTACTTC.

This clonotype occurred many times. The chain joins TRBV7-2 to TRBJ2-3; D unclear. CDR3 size: 15 residues. V shed 1 base and J shed 2 bases, with 10 bases lying between them. Germline assignment: CDR1 SGHTA and CDR2 FQGNSA. This chain's CDR3 is CASSLGVGSTDTQYF. The CDR3 DNA sequence: TGTGCCAGCAGCTTAGGAGTCGGGTCCACAGATACGCAGTATTTT. The whole variable domain, filled in from reference TRBV7-2 and TRBJ2-3, reads GAGVSQSPSNKVTEKGKDVELRCDPISGHTALYWYRQSLGQGLEFLIYFQGNSAPDKSGLPSDRFSAERTGGSVSTLTIQRTQQEDSAVYLCASSLGVGSTDTQYFGPGTRLTVL.

As concerns this clonotype: A read error is possible here, since a much larger clone lies one base away. This chain connects TRBV5-6 to TRBJ2-3; D is perhaps TRBD1 or TRBD2 (5 bases each). Germline loops: CDR1 SGHDT, CDR2 YYEEEE. This CDR3 contains 12 residues. The CDR3 loop reads CVSSLVGRDEYF. CDR3 sequence (DNA): TGTGTCAGCAGCTTGGTCGGCCGGGACGAATATTTT. Drawing the rest from reference TRBV5-6 and TRBJ2-3, the complete variable domain is DAGVTQSPTHLIKTRGQQVTLRCSPKSGHDTVSWYQQALGQGPQFIFQYYEEEERQRGNFPDRFSGHQFPNYSSELNVNALLLGDSALYLCVSSLVGRDEYFGPGTRLTVL.

With respect to this clonotype: This may be a read error: a much more frequent sequence differs by one nucleotide. The V and J genes are TRBV7-9 and TRBJ1-4; 9 nucleotides match TRBD1. The trim removed 7 bases at V and 6 bases at J, leaving 12 bases unmatched. The CDR3 runs to 16 residues. Germline CDR1 reads SEHNR; CDR2 reads FQNEAQ (reference sequence). The CDR3 region is CASNSPPRTGDEKLFF. DNA of the CDR3: TGTGCCAGCAACTCGCCGCCGCGGACAGGGGATGAAAAACTGTTTTTT.

This clonotype was observed many times. V usage is TRBV9 and J usage is TRBJ1-1, with D possibly TRBD1 on 5 matching bases. Looked up from germline, CDR1 is SGDLS and CDR2 is YYNGEE. The V and J ends lost 3 bases and 5 bases respectively, with 14 bases between them. CDR3 size: 14 residues. The DNA of the CDR3 is TGTGCCAGCAGCGCCTCAGGGCTTAGGACTGAAGCTTTCTTT. This translates into CASSASGLRTEAFF.

The chain carries TRBV4-1 and TRBJ2-3, with 8 bases aligning to TRBD1. The CDR3 extends over 17 amino acids. From germline, CDR1 is MGHRA and CDR2 YSYEKL. With V trimmed by 1 base and J by 5 bases, 11 bases remained unmatched. The CDR3 region has the DNA TGCGCCAGCAGCCAAGTGCGGACAGGGACCTTTGGAGATACGCAGTATTTT. It translates to CASSQVRTGTFGDTQYF.

This clonotype was seen more than once but under ten times. The V call is TRBV19, the J call TRBJ1-1, with a tentative D call TRBD1 (5 bases). V was trimmed by 7 bases and J by 2 bases, leaving 11 bases between them. CDR1 LNHDA and CDR2 SQIVND come from the germline V gene (reference sequence). CDR3 length equals 13 residues. The CDR3 bases are TGTGCCAGTACATGGGGGGTCAACACTGAAGCTTTCTTT. Its translation is CASTWGVNTEAFF. Full variable domain (remainder filled in from reference TRBV19 and TRBJ1-1): DGGITQSPKYLFRKEGQNVTLSCEQNLNHDAMYWYRQDPGQGLRLIYYSQIVNDFQKGDIAEGYSVSREKKESFPLTVTSAQKNPTAFYLCASTWGVNTEAFFGQGTRLTVV.

This clonotype was seen more than once but under ten times. CDR3 nucleotide sequence: TGTGCTAGTGGTCATGGGACAGGGACAGATACGCAGTATTTT. The encoded protein is CASGHGTGTDTQYF. The V call is TRBV12-5, the J call TRBJ2-3; 9 positions match TRBD1. This CDR3 region has 14 residues. J was trimmed by 3 bases and V by 5 bases; bases with no gene match: 3. Germline CDR1 and CDR2: LGHNT and FRNRAP.